This TCR beta chain was documented in a study of blood T cells in healthy people across ages. Overall study findings and caveats: Unsorted PBMCs blocked a conclusive comparison of naive and antigen-experienced cells. Strong correlation was found linking TCR beta diversity to naive T cell percentage. Not knowing donor CMV status may have confounded expanded clonotype changes.

The CDR3 extends over 12 amino acids. Germline V gene data show CDR1 as MNHNY and CDR2 as SVGAGI (reference sequence). V was shortened by 1 base and J by 11 bases, with 11 bases between the two germline ends. Sample-barcoded 5' priming and a J-beta primer mix drove a second PCR of about 6 to 11 cycles. TCRdb reanalysed the 5' RACE reads using MiXCR and keeps one entry per CDR3 protein. The data show 1.5 million to 2 million distinct CDR3 sequences, 34% seen once. Regarding this clonotype: The antigen is undetermined.

The sequencing input was blood. The origin of this receptor is a woman aged 25 to 45 in good health. V and J are TRBV6-6 and TRBJ1-1; D ambiguous. CDR3 sequence: CASSYFAERAFF. The CDR3 DNA reads TGTGCCAGCAGTTACTTCGCAGAGAGGGCTTTCTTT.